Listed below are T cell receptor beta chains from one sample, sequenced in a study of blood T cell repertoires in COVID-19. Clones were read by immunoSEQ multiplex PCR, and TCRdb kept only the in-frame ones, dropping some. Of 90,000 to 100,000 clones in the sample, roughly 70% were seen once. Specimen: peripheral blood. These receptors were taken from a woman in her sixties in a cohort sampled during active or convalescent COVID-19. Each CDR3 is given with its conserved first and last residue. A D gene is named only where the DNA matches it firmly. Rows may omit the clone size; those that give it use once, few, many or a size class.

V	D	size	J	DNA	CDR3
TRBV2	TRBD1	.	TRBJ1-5	TGTGCCAGCAGGCGGACAGGACCCAATCAGCCCCAGCATTTT	CASRRTGPNQPQHF
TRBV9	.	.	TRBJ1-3	TGTGCCAGCAGCGGACAGGTTTCTGGAAACACCATATATTTT	CASSGQVSGNTIYF
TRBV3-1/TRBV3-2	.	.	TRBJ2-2	TGTGCCAGCAGCCAAGATTACGTCGGGGGATCCGGGGAGCTGTTTTTT	CASSQDYVGGSGELFF
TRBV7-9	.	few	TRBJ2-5	TGTGCCAGCAGCCCCCGGGGAGGCGAGACCCAGTACTTC	CASSPRGGETQYF
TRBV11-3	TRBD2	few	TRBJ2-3	TGTGCCAGCAGCTTAATAGCGGGGGACACAGATACGCAGTATTTT	CASSLIAGDTDTQYF
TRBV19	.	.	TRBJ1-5	TGTGCCAGCTCGGGCCCCTCGGGGTATCAGCCCCAGCATTTT	CASSGPSGYQPQHF
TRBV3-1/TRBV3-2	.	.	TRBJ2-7	TGTGCCAGCAGCCATTGGGACTCTAGTTCTTACGAGCAGTACTTC	CASSHWDSSSYEQYF
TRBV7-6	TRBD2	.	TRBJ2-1	TGTGCCAGCAGCCCCCGACTAGCGGGGGATTTGTACAATGAGCAGTTCTTC	CASSPRLAGDLYNEQFF
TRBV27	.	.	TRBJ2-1	TGTGCCAGCAGTTTGGGGCAGGGGACCTACAATGAGCAGTTCTTC	CASSLGQGTYNEQFF
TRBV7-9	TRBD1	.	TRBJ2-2	TGTGCCAGCAGCCCACCGGGACAGGGCGGGGTCGGGGAGCTGTTTTTT	CASSPPGQGGVGELFF
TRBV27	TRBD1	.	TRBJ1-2	TGTGCCAGCAGTTTATCGTGGCGGCCAGGGGGCAGGTATGGCTACACCTTC	CASSLSWRPGGRYGYTF
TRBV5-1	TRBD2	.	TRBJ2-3	TGCGCCAGCAGCTTGGTAGCGGGGGGGCCCACAGATACGCAGTATTTT	CASSLVAGGPTDTQYF
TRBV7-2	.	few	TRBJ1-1	TGTGCCAGCAGCTTCGTTGGACAGAAGAACACTGAAGCTTTCTTT	CASSFVGQKNTEAFF
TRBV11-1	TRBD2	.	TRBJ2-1	TGTGCCAGCAGACTCCGTGGACGGGGGGGCACCAATGAGCAGTTCTTC	CASRLRGRGGTNEQFF
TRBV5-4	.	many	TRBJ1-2	TGTGCCAGCAGCTTAGACAGACGACCTTATGGCTACACCTTC	CASSLDRRPYGYTF
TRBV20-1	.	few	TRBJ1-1	TGCAGTGCTAGTACGCCAGGGCAGATGAACACTGAAGCTTTCTTT	CSASTPGQMNTEAFF
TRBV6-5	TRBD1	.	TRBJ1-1	TGTGCCAGCAACCACCGACAGGGGAGAAACACTGAAGCTTTCTTT	CASNHRQGRNTEAFF
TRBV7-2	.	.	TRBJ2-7	TGTGCCAGCAGCTTATCAGGGAACTCCTACGAGCAGTACTTC	CASSLSGNSYEQYF
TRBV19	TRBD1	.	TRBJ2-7	TGTGCCAGTAGTGCTCCGGGACAGGGGTCCTACGAGCAGTACTTC	CASSAPGQGSYEQYF
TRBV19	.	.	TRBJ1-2	TGTGCCAGTAGTATAGAGGTTGGGGCTGGCTACACCTTC	CASSIEVGAGYTF
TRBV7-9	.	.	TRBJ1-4	TGTGCCAGCAGCCTACAGGTGACAGATGAAAAACTGTTTTTT	CASSLQVTDEKLFF
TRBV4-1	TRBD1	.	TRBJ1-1	TGCGCCAGCAGCCACGACTTGGGACAGCACCCCAAAGGGAAACTGAACACTGAAGCTTTCTTT	CASSHDLGQHPKGKLNTEAFF
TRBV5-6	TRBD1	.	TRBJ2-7	TGTGCCAGCAGCTTTCGGCAGGGGGTAGTCTACGAGCAGTACTTC	CASSFRQGVVYEQYF
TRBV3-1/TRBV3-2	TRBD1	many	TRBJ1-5	TGTGCCAGCAGCCAGACAGGGGGCGGGGGTTATAGCAATCAGCCCCAGCATTTT	CASSQTGGGGYSNQPQHF
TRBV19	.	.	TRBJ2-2	TGTGCCAGTAGTATCGCAGCTCTAGCTTCCGGGGAGCTGTTTTTT	CASSIAALASGELFF
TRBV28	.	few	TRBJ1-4	TGTGCCAGCAGACAGGGTCGGGAAAAACTGTTTTTT	CASRQGREKLFF
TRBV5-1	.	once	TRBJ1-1	TGCGCCAGCAGCTTGGCGGGGGACGGCACTGAAGCTTTCTTT	CASSLAGDGTEAFF
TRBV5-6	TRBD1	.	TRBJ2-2	TGTGCCAGCAGCGCGGAGACAGGGGGCACCGGGGAGCTGTTTTTT	CASSAETGGTGELFF
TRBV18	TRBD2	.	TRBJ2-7	TGTGCCAGCTCACCCTTGGGACTAGCGGGGGGCTACGAGCAGTACTTC	CASSPLGLAGGYEQYF
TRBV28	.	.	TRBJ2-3	TGTGCCAGCAGTTTCCGGGTCGGGATCACAGATACGCAGTATTTT	CASSFRVGITDTQYF
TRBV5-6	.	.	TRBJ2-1	TGTGCCAGCAGCTTGGTTCCAGACTCCTACAATGAGCAGTTCTTC	CASSLVPDSYNEQFF
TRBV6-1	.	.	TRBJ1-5	TGTGCCAGCAGTGAAAGAGAGAATCAGCCCCAGCATTTT	CASSERENQPQHF
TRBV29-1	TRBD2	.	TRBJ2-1	TGCAGCGCCCGGGGACTAGCGGGGGGGCGGAGCTCCTACAATGAGCAGTTCTTC	CSARGLAGGRSSYNEQFF
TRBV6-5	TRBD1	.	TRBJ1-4	TGTGCCAGCAGTACACGGGCGGGACAGGGACTGTTTTTT	CASSTRAGQGLFF
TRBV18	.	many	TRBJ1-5	TGTGCCAGCTCACCATCAGGGTTAAGCAATCAGCCCCAGCATTTT	CASSPSGLSNQPQHF
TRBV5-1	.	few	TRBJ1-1	TGCGCCAGCAGCTCCGACAGGAGTTACACTGAAGCTTTCTTT	CASSSDRSYTEAFF
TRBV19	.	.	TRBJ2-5	TGTGCCAGTAGTATAGGGACAGCCTTTAAAGAGACCCAGTACTTC	CASSIGTAFKETQYF
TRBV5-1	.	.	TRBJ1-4	TGCGCCAGCAGCTCGCGGACCGGAGGTAATGAAAAACTGTTTTTT	CASSSRTGGNEKLFF
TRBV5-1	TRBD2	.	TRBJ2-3	TGCGCCAGCAGCCGGACTAGCGGCACAGATACGCAGTATTTT	CASSRTSGTDTQYF
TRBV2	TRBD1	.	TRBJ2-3	TGTGCCAGCAGAAGACAGGGGGCCCCCACAGATACGCAGTATTTT	CASRRQGAPTDTQYF
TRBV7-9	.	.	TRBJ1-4	TGTGCCAGCAGCTCTTTCGACACACCAACTAATGAAAAACTGTTTTTT	CASSSFDTPTNEKLFF
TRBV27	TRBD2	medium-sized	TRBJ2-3	TGTGCCAGCAGTGATACTAGCGGGGGGGTGGTCTATACGCAGTATTTT	CASSDTSGGVVYTQYF
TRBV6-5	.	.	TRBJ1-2	TGTGCCAGCAGTCGCAGGGTAAACTATGGCTACACCTTC	CASSRRVNYGYTF
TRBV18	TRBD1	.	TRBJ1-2	TGTGCCAGCTCACCAAGAACCGGGACAGGGCCTAGCGGCTACACCTTC	CASSPRTGTGPSGYTF
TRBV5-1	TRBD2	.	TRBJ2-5	TGCGCCAGCAGCCCGGGACTAGCCCCGGGGGAGACCCAGTACTTC	CASSPGLAPGETQYF
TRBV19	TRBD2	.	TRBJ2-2	TGTGCCAGTAGTAATGAGTTGAGGACTAGCAGAACCGGGGAGCTGTTTTTT	CASSNELRTSRTGELFF